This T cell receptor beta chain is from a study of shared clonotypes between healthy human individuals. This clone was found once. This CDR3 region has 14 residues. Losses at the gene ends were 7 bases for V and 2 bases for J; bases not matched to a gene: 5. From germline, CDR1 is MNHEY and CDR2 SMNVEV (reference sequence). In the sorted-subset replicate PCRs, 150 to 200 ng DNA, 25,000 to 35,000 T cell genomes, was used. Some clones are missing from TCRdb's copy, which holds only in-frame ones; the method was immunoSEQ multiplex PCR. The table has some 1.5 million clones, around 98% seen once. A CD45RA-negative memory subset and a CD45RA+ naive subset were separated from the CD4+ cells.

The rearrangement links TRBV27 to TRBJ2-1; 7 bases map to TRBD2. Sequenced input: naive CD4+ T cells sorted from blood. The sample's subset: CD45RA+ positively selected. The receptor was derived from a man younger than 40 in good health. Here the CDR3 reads CASTPRGAYNEQFF. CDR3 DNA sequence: TGTGCCAGCACCCCCCGGGGGGCCTACAATGAGCAGTTCTTC.